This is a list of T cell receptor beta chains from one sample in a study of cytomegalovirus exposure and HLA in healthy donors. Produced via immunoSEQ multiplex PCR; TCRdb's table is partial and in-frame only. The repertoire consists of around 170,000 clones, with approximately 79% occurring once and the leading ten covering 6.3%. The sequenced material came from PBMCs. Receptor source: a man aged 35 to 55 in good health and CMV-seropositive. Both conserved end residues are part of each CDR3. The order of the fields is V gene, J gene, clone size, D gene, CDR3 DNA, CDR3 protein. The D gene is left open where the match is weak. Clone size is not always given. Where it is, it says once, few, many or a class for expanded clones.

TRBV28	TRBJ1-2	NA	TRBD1	TGTGCCAGCAGATTGACAGGGGGCGCTGGTGGCTACACCTTC	CASRLTGGAGGYTF
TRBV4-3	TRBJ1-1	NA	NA	TGCGCCAGCAGCCAAGCTACCTCCGGGGGTGGAACTGAAGCTTTCTTT	CASSQATSGGGTEAFF
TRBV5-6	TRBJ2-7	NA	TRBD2	TGTGCCAGCAGCTACGGGGGGGCGCGGGACGAGCAGTACTTC	CASSYGGARDEQYF
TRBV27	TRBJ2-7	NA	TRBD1	TGTGCCAGCAGTTTATCGGGACAGACCTACGAGCAGTACTTC	CASSLSGQTYEQYF
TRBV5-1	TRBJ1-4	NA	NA	TGCGCCAGCAGCTTGGAAGGGGCCTCTGAACTGTTTTTT	CASSLEGASELFF
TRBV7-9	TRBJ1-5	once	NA	TGTGCCAGCAGCTACAGCCCCCATCAGCCCCAGCATTTT	CASSYSPHQPQHF
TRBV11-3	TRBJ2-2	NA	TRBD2	TGTGCCAGCAGCTTAGATAGCGGGGTTGGCACCGGGGAGCTGTTTTTT	CASSLDSGVGTGELFF
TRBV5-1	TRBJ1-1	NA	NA	TGCGCCAGCTGCATCCCCGTCGGGGGACCGAACACTGAAGCTTTCTTT	CASCIPVGGPNTEAFF
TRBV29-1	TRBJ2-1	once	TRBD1	TGCAGCGTGACTCAGGGGGCTAATGGCAATGAGCAGTTCTTC	CSVTQGANGNEQFF
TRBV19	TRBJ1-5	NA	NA	TGTGCCGGGGCGGAGGGGTCGAGCAATCAGCCCCAGCATTTT	CAGAEGSSNQPQHF
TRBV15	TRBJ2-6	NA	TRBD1	TGTGCCACCAGCAGCCCACAGGGGGCTAGCTCTGGGGCCAACGTCCTGACTTTC	CATSSPQGASSGANVLTF
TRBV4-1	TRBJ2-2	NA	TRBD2	TGCGCCAGCAGCCCTGGTCAGCGGGGAGACACCGGGGAGCTGTTTTTT	CASSPGQRGDTGELFF
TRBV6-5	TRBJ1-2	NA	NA	TGTGCCAGCAGGGGGGGAAACGGCTACACCTTC	CASRGGNGYTF
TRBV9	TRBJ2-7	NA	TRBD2	TGTGCCAGCAGCGAGGGACTAGCGGCATCCTACGAGCAGTACTTC	CASSEGLAASYEQYF
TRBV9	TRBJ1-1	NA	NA	TGTGCCAGCAGCGTCGATCCAGGGGCAACTGAAGCTTTCTTT	CASSVDPGATEAFF
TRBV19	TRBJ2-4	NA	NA	TGTGCCAGTAGTATCGAACAGGCCCCTTCGTTCGGGCAGTACTTC	CASSIEQAPSFGQYF
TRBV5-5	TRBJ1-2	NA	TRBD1	TGTGCCAGCAGCCCGGACCCCAGGGGGAGAGATGGCTACACCTTC	CASSPDPRGRDGYTF
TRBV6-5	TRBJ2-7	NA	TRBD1	TGTGCCAGCAGTTATGCCGGGACAGGGGCGGACGAGCAGTACTTC	CASSYAGTGADEQYF
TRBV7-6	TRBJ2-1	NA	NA	TGTGCCAGCAGCTTAGTGGGGGGGGGCCTAGACAATGAGCAGTTCTTC	CASSLVGGGLDNEQFF
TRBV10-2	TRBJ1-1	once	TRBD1	TGCGCCACCATATCAGGGGGTACTGAAGCTTTCTTT	CATISGGTEAFF
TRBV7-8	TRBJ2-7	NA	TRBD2	TGTGCCAGCAGCCCCGCCAGGACTAGATACTACGAGCAGTACTTC	CASSPARTRYYEQYF
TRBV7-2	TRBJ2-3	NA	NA	TGTGCCAGCAGCTTACGTGCAGATACGCAGTATTTT	CASSLRADTQYF
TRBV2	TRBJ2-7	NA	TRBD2	TGTGCCAGCAGCTACGGCGGTAGCGGGGGCGATTACGAGCAGTACTTC	CASSYGGSGGDYEQYF